This T cell receptor beta chain was observed in a study of Tregs in tolerant kidney transplant recipients. V was clipped by 6 bases and J by 6 bases, with 12 bases between them. The germline gives CDR1 SNHLY, CDR2 FYNNEI. The CDR3 spans 12 residues. Findings and limits, study-wide: Tregs expanded with activated donor B cells seemed most donor-specific. Findings come from small patient numbers and require larger validation.

Libraries were prepared by immunoSEQ multiplex PCR; TCRdb keeps only in-frame clonotypes and omits some of them. This sample carries about 240,000 clones, about 86% of them seen once, and the ten largest clones take less than 0.75%. Points on this clone: The antigen remains unidentified.

Unstimulated regulatory T cells (CD4+CD25+CD127-), CD4+CD25- non-regulatory cells, CD4 and CD8 cells were FACS-sorted from thawed PBMCs. This TCR was recovered from a human donor in good health. The rearrangement uses TRBV2 and TRBJ2-7; tentative D call: TRBD1 (6 bases). The sample comprised CD4+ T cells from blood. The CDR3 protein is CASRERTAEQYF. CDR3 in DNA: TGTGCCAGCAGGGAAAGGACAGCCGAGCAGTACTTC.